This T cell receptor (beta chain) emerged from a study of read filtering for tumor transcriptome and immune sequencing (dated by TCRdb to 2019 to 2021). Describing the broader study: The cohort had around 16 male and more than 12 female patients with a mean age of roughly 62 years, ranging from roughly 47 to 85. Under revised international staging, about 8 patients fell into R-ISS I, around 15 into R-ISS II and 6 or 7 into R-ISS III. Whole-transcriptome libraries were prepared with the TruSeq RNA Access Library Prep Kit after DNase treatment. Per sample, about 3.5 to 10.27 million TCR-region mapped reads were obtained with IR-seq, compared with only about 80 to 1,400 with RNA-seq. Using the same bone marrow samples, the study compared TCR repertoires obtained by targeted immune repertoire sequencing with those obtained by bulk whole-transcriptome sequencing. One main goal was a read-filtering strategy for immune repertoire data, in particular deciding whether clonotypes backed by only one read should be removed. Findings and caveats that apply to the study as a whole: Compared with RNA-seq, IR-seq captured clonotypes at much higher depth and more reliably, and a smaller IR-seq throughput was enough to identify most shared clonotypes. The correlation between IR-seq and RNA-seq shared clonotype proportions was increased by removal of single-read clonotypes. In IR-seq, single-read clonotypes were about four fifths of clonotypes but about 3.5% of total reads; in RNA-seq they were around 75% of clonotypes and less than 45% of reads. The sorted CD138-negative fraction was a mixed bone marrow immune population, not purified T cells.

The germline V gene (reference sequence) yields DFQATT for CDR1 and SNEGSKA for CDR2. Taken from cysteine to phenylalanine, the CDR3 has 15 residues. Only the CDR3 part of the read is kept: 45 bases, read in frame from the first base. V is clipped by 3 bases and J by 2 bases, and the sequence between their germline boundaries is 14 bases long. Starting from around 400 ng RNA, TCR libraries were constructed with the Immunoverse kit using molecular barcoded adaptors that cover the alpha/delta and beta/gamma chains. The same RNA used for transcriptome sequencing was used for TCR library preparation. TCR libraries were sequenced on an Illumina HiSeq 4000 with 2 x 150 cycles. The study's processing was this. With MiXCR, TCR reads were aligned to human V, D, J and C references and assembled into CDR3 clonotypes, with quality filtering and error correction included. The tcR package in R was used to analyze clonotype counts and gene usage diversity. For inspection of raw mapping reads, RNA-seq reads were mapped by STAR aligner version 2.5.3a onto GRCh37 of the human genome. IR-seq fastq files were randomly downsampled with Seqtk 1.3 to test the effect of sequencing depth on detected clonotypes. The public reads were reanalyzed by TCRdb: fastp trimming at Q25, MiXCR alignment, in-frame beta chains only. Rows are combined by CDR3 protein, so each entry shows the most common genes and DNA. The V and J calls here are based on TCRdb, not the publication. The sample records some 80,000 distinct CDR3 sequences, roughly an eighth of which are singletons. The biggest ten clones account for more than 13% of the sample.

Every patient had bone marrow sampled at the time of active disease. Bone marrow mononuclear cells were isolated by Ficoll-Hypaque density gradient centrifugation. CD138-negative cells were obtained by negative selection after labeling with CD138 magnetic microbeads on a MACS separator, removing myeloma plasma cells. Purity of the isolated cells was checked by flow cytometry on an Attune NxT using CD138 antibodies. Total RNA was extracted with TRIzol reagent and quantified with a NanoDrop spectrophotometer. Paired RNA-seq and IR-seq were performed on the CD138-negative bone marrow sample of each patient. The table lists this clonotype with many counts. The antigen it recognizes is unknown. Base qualities are not recorded, but no much larger clone differs from it by a single base.

This sequence was found in a donor aged 40 or older with multiple myeloma. Recombination linked TRBV20-1 to TRBJ2-1, and TRBD2 may be the D gene, going by 5 matching bases. The specimen sequenced was a population of CD138-negative cells sorted from bone marrow. The meaning of the sample's cell subset or site label: bone marrow mononuclear cells depleted of CD138+ plasma/myeloma cells by negative magnetic selection. The CDR3 amino acid sequence is: CSASDPRLTYNEQFF. The sequenced DNA: TGCAGTGCTAGCGATCCGAGACTAACCTACAATGAGCAGTTCTTC.